These 10 T cell receptor beta chains came from one sample sequenced in a study of shared clonotypes between healthy human individuals. The naive CD8 subset, CD45RO-negative cells positively selected for CCR7, excluded terminally differentiated effector memory CD45RA+ cells. Only in-frame clones appear in the TCRdb table, and some are missing; sequencing was by immunoSEQ multiplex PCR. The table lists millions of clones, just over 90% of them singletons, with under 2% in the top ten. The sample taken for sequencing was naive CD8+ T cells from PBMCs. The receptors derive from a man aged 18-30 years in good health. Some clones in this sample may be carry-over from other donors' samples.

This clone was picked up a small number of times. V gene TRBV6-4 combines with J gene TRBJ1-1, with a tentative D call TRBD1 (6 bases). Trimming took off 6 bases at V and 1 base at J, with 12 bases between the two ends. This CDR3 has 14 residues. CDR1 and CDR2 (germline): MRHNA, SNTAGT. This CDR3 reads CASRDTRGNTEAFF. The CDR3 region has the DNA TGTGCCAGCAGGGATACCAGGGGGAACACTGAAGCTTTCTTT.

Worth noting for this clone: Other DNA sequences in the sample encode the same CDR3. This chain joins TRBV9 and TRBJ2-1; 7 bases are shared with TRBD2. The CDR3 has 15 amino acids. V trimming: 5 bases; J trimming: 0 bases; junction bases outside the gene matches: 5. Germline V gives CDR1 SGDLS, CDR2 YYNGEE. The CDR3 region is CASSAGTISYNEQFF. CDR3 coding DNA: TGTGCCAGCAGTGCCGGGACTATCTCCTACAATGAGCAGTTCTTC. The full variable domain, rest sourced from reference TRBV9 and TRBJ2-1, is DSGVTQTPKHLITATGQRVTLRCSPRSGDLSVYWYQQSLDQGLQFLIQYYNGEERAKGNILERFSAQQFPDLHSELNLSSLELGDSALYFCASSAGTISYNEQFFGPGTRLTVL.

CDR3 residues: CAIRGVPENREAPYGYTF. CDR3 coding DNA: TGTGCCATCAGGGGGGTTCCGGAAAACAGGGAGGCGCCTTATGGCTACACCTTC. The chain has TRBV10-3 and TRBJ1-2; weak D call: TRBD1 (6 bases). CDR3 length: 18 amino acids. Trimming shortened V by 6 bases and J by 5 bases, and 28 bases separated the two germline ends. CDR1 is ENHRY, CDR2 SYGVKD, per germline.

The chain links TRBV28 to TRBJ1-2; D might be TRBD1 (5 bases). Trimming took off 4 bases at V and 6 bases at J, with 15 bases between the two ends. The length of the CDR3 is 14 residues. The germline V gene encodes CDR1 MDHEN and CDR2 SYDVKM. Here the CDR3 DNA reads TGTGCCAGCAGTTGGGGGGAGGGATGGGATGGCTACACCTTC. This codes for CASSWGEGWDGYTF.

V usage is TRBV20-1 and J usage is TRBJ1-2, with 7 bases aligning to TRBD1. This CDR3 comprises 11 residues. The V gene end was trimmed by 3 bases and the J gene end by 8 bases; junction bases not matched to a gene: 3. CDR1 is DFQATT, CDR2 SNEGSKA, per germline (reference sequence). The CDR3 DNA is TGCAGTGCTAGGGGACAGTCCGGCTACACCTTC. This codes for CSARGQSGYTF.

V and J are TRBV28 and TRBJ2-6; D is uncertain. The CDR3 runs to 15 residues. Germline assignment: CDR1 MDHEN and CDR2 SYDVKM. Trimming stripped 5 bases from V and 0 bases from J, with 8 bases between. In DNA, the CDR3 is TGTGCCAGCAGTCAAAGGACCTCTGGGGCCAACGTCCTGACTTTC. It is translated as CASSQRTSGANVLTF.

The chain links TRBV5-4 to TRBJ2-7, with 14 bases fitting TRBD2. Losses at the gene ends were 1 base for V and 6 bases for J; bases not matched to a gene: 9. Per the germline V gene, CDR1 is SGHNT and CDR2 is YYREEE (reference sequence). This CDR3 is 17 amino acids long. CDR3: CASSLTLGLAGASEQYF. The CDR3 coding sequence is TGTGCCAGCAGCTTGACCTTGGGACTAGCGGGAGCCTCCGAGCAGTACTTC.

The V and J genes are TRBV19 and TRBJ2-7, with D perhaps matching TRBD2 (5 bases). V gave up 4 bases and J gave up 3 bases, with 10 bases separating them. Germline lookup yields CDR1 LNHDA and CDR2 SQIVND (reference sequence). The CDR3 contains 13 residues. Here the CDR3 reads CASSTGFGYEQYF. DNA of the CDR3: TGTGCCAGTAGTACGGGATTTGGCTACGAGCAGTACTTC. The complete variable domain, with remaining parts taken from reference TRBV19 and TRBJ2-7, reads DGGITQSPKYLFRKEGQNVTLSCEQNLNHDAMYWYRQDPGQGLRLIYYSQIVNDFQKGDIAEGYSVSREKKESFPLTVTSAQKNPTAFYLCASSTGFGYEQYFGPGTRLTVT.

This sequence joins TRBV11-2 and TRBJ2-7; D unclear. The germline CDR1 and CDR2 sequences are SGHAT and FQNNGV. The CDR3 sequence is 16 residues long. V gave up 2 bases and J gave up 6 bases, with 20 bases separating them. CDR3 in DNA: TGTGCCAGCAGCTTATACCGCCTCGACCTTACTTCCGAGCAGTACTTC. This encodes CASSLYRLDLTSEQYF.

CDR3 amino acids: CATSRVGAGTEAFF. In DNA form, the CDR3 reads TGTGCCACCAGCAGAGTGGGGGCTGGAACTGAAGCTTTCTTT. The chain recombines TRBV15 with TRBJ1-1; D possibly corresponds to TRBD1 (6 bases). CDR3 size: 14 residues. The V end was cut by 1 base, the J end by 5 bases, with 11 bases between. Germline CDR1 reads LNHNV; CDR2 reads YYDKDF (reference sequence).